A selection of T cell receptor beta chains follows, all from one sample in a study of blood T cell repertoires in COVID-19. Data came from immunoSEQ multiplex PCR; TCRdb stores just in-frame clones and leaves some out. This sample has more than 55,000 clones, with about 90% found just once. The sequenced sample was peripheral blood. The origin of the receptors is a man between 45 and 60 years old with active COVID-19. The CDR3 runs from the conserved cysteine through the conserved F or W. D genes are given only for firm matches. The size of a clone is reported for some rows only, either as once, few or many, or as a class for expanded clones.

TRBV7-9,NA,TRBJ1-2,NA,CASSPDRGYTF,TGTGCCAGCAGCCCAGACAGGGGCTACACCTTC
TRBV7-2,NA,TRBJ2-2,TRBD2,CASSLVASGSVTGELFF,TGTGCCAGCAGCTTAGTGGCTAGCGGGAGCGTCACCGGGGAGCTGTTTTTT
TRBV5-1,NA,TRBJ2-1,TRBD2,CASSLSGRDMGEQFF,TGCGCCAGCAGCTTGAGCGGGAGGGACATGGGTGAGCAGTTCTTC
TRBV9,NA,TRBJ2-7,TRBD1,CASSETPGTAYEQYF,TGTGCCAGCAGCGAGACACCCGGGACAGCATACGAGCAGTACTTC
TRBV6-2/TRBV6-3,NA,TRBJ1-1,TRBD1,CASSYSNRGSTEAFF,TGTGCCAGCAGTTACTCGAACAGGGGGAGCACTGAAGCTTTCTTT
TRBV30,few,TRBJ1-1,TRBD1,CAWKTGGAQGEAFF,TGTGCCTGGAAGACAGGGGGCGCGCAGGGTGAAGCTTTCTTT
TRBV27,NA,TRBJ2-3,TRBD1,CASRPGQTYTDTQYF,TGTGCCAGCAGGCCGGGACAGACTTACACAGATACGCAGTATTTT
TRBV19,NA,TRBJ1-1,NA,CASSPRLRNTEAFF,TGTGCCAGTAGCCCTCGTTTGAGGAACACTGAAGCTTTCTTT
TRBV6-5,NA,TRBJ2-3,TRBD2,CASSYSRTSGRAQYF,TGTGCCAGCAGTTACTCGAGGACTAGCGGGAGGGCCCAGTATTTT
TRBV4-3,NA,TRBJ2-3,TRBD2,CASSQISGGTNTQYF,TGCGCCAGCAGCCAGATTAGCGGGGGCACGAATACGCAGTATTTT
TRBV19,NA,TRBJ2-2,TRBD2,CASSYRGLAGDTGELFF,TGTGCCAGTAGCTACAGAGGACTAGCGGGAGACACCGGGGAGCTGTTTTTT
TRBV7-6,NA,TRBJ2-7,NA,CASTGGGAGAYSYEQYF,TGTGCCAGCACCGGAGGGGGGGCGGGAGCCTACTCCTACGAGCAGTACTTC
TRBV2,few,TRBJ2-1,TRBD2,CASSEQGLAGNTRFF,TGTGCCAGCAGTGAACAAGGACTAGCGGGAAACACACGGTTCTTC
TRBV5-1,NA,TRBJ2-7,TRBD1,CASRPPTGGTFYEQYF,TGCGCCAGCAGACCTCCGACAGGGGGCACTTTCTACGAGCAGTACTTC
TRBV2,few,TRBJ1-2,NA,CATRGTRGGYGYTF,TGTGCCACCCGAGGGACACGAGGCGGGTATGGCTACACCTTC
TRBV5-1,NA,TRBJ2-7,NA,CASSLEGGTRYEQYF,TGCGCCAGCAGCTTGGAAGGCGGGACCCGCTACGAGCAGTACTTC
TRBV2,NA,TRBJ1-4,TRBD1,CASNRGPEKLFF,TGTGCCAGCAACAGGGGGCCTGAAAAACTGTTTTTT
TRBV5-1,once,TRBJ1-2,NA,CASSLRQEGYYGYTF,TGCGCCAGCAGCTTGCGTCAGGAGGGATACTATGGCTACACCTTC
TRBV5-6,NA,TRBJ1-5,NA,CASSLKGAFSNQPQHF,TGTGCCAGCAGCTTGAAAGGGGCCTTTAGCAATCAGCCCCAGCATTTT
TRBV4-1,few,TRBJ1-5,NA,CASSQIAGSSQPQHF,TGCGCCAGCAGCCAAATTGCAGGGTCCAGTCAGCCCCAGCATTTT
TRBV5-5,NA,TRBJ1-6,NA,CASSLWAVPSPPLHF,TGTGCCAGCAGCTTGTGGGCTGTACCTTCCCCACCCCTCCACTTT
TRBV6-5,few,TRBJ1-6,NA,CVAQGLRSPLHF,TGTGTCGCACAGGGCCTACGATCACCCCTCCACTTT
TRBV14,once,TRBJ2-3,NA,CASSQGWRGTYTDTQYF,TGTGCCAGCAGCCAAGGCTGGAGGGGTACTTACACAGATACGCAGTATTTT
TRBV10-3,NA,TRBJ2-7,TRBD2,CAINTGTSREQYF,TGTGCCATCAACACCGGGACTAGTCGCGAGCAGTACTTC
TRBV9,NA,TRBJ2-1,TRBD2,CASSGKTGDYGERGVYNEQFF,TGTGCCAGCAGCGGTAAAACAGGGGACTACGGTGAGCGGGGGGTCTACAATGAGCAGTTCTTC
TRBV28,NA,TRBJ2-7,NA,CASSPPQTRGILDEQYF,TGTGCCAGCAGCCCCCCGCAGACCCGGGGAATTTTGGACGAGCAGTACTTC
TRBV29-1,NA,TRBJ2-1,TRBD2,CSVDAPSGGGNEQFF,TGCAGCGTGGACGCCCCTAGCGGGGGAGGAAATGAGCAGTTCTTC
TRBV11-3,NA,TRBJ2-7,TRBD2,CASSLGPSGSSYEQYF,TGTGCCAGCAGCTTAGGTCCTAGCGGGAGCTCCTACGAGCAGTACTTC